One T cell receptor beta chain is described in this entry. CDR1 is DFQATT and CDR2 is SNEGSKA in the germline V gene (reference sequence). This CDR3 is built from 13 residues. Trimming took 0 bases from V and 4 from J, leaving 8 bases between them. The authors ran a second PCR of about 6 to 11 cycles using a sample-barcoded 5' primer and a J-beta primer mix. Each CDR3 protein gets one entry after TCRdb re-called the 5' RACE reads with MiXCR. The table shows around 2 million distinct CDR3 sequences, with around 42% occurring only once. The sample originates from a study of blood T cells in healthy people across ages. On the study more broadly: Researchers report that template switching captured about one barcoded beta molecule per two T cells.

The receptor was isolated from a human donor in good health. Sequencing input: blood. V gene TRBV20-1 combines with J gene TRBJ2-3, with D unresolved. The CDR3 here is CSAREEPPDTQYF. CDR3 DNA sequence: TGCAGTGCTAGAGAGGAGCCCCCAGATACGCAGTATTTT.